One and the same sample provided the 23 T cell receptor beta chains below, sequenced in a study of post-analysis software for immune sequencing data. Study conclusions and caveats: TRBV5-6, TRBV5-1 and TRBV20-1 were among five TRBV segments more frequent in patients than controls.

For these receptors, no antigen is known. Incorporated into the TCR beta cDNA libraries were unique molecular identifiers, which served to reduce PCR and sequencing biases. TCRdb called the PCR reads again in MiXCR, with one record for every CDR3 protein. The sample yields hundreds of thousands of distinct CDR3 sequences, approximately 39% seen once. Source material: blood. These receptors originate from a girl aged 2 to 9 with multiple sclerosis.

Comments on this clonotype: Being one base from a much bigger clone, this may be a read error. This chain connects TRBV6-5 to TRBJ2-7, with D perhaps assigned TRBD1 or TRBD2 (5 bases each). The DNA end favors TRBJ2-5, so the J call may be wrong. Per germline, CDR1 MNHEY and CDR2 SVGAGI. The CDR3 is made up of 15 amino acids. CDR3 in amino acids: CASGITGTLRKTQYF. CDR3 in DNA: TGTGCCAGCGGCATTACTGGGACCCTCAGGAAGACCCAGTACTTC.

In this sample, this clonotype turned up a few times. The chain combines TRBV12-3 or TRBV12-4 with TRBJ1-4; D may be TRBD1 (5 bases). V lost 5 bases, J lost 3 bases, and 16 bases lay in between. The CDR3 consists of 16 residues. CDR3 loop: CASSHLQGTANEKLFF. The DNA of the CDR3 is TGTGCCAGCAGTCACCTTCAGGGTACGGCTAATGAAAAACTGTTTTTT.

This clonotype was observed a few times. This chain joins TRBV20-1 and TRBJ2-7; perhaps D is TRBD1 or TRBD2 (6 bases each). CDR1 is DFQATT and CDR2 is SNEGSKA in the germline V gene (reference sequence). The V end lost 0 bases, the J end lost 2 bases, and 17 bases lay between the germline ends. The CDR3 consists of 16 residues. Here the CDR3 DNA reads TGCAGTGCTAGAGATTTTTTGGGGGGACACCCCTACGAGCAGTACTTC. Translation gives CSARDFLGGHPYEQYF.

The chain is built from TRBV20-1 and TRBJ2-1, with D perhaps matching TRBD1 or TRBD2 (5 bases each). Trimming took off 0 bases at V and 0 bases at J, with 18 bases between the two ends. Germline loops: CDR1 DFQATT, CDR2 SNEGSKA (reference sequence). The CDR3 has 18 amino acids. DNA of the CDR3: TGCAGTGCTAGAGATTGGACGGGACCACCGAGCTCCTACAATGAGCAGTTCTTC. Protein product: CSARDWTGPPSSYNEQFF.

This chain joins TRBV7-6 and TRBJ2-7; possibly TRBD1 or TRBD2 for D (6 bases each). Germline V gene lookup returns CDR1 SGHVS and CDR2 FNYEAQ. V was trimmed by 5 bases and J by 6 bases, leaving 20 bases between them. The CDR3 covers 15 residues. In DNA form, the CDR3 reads TGTGCCAGCAGCCTCCTAGGGGGGCTGGCTGGCGAGCAGTACTTC. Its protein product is CASSLLGGLAGEQYF.

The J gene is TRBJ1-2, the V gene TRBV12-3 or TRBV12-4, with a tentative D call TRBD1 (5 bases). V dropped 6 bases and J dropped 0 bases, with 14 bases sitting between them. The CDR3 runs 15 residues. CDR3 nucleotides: TGTGCCAGCAGCCTACAGGCCTTGGCTAACTATGGCTACACCTTC. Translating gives CASSLQALANYGYTF.

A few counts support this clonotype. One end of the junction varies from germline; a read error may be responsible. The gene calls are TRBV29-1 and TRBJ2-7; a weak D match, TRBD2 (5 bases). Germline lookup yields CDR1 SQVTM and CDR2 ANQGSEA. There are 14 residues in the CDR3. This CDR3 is CNVVVAGVSYEQYF. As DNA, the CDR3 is TGCAACGTTGTGGTGGCCGGGGTGTCCTACGAGCAGTACTTC.

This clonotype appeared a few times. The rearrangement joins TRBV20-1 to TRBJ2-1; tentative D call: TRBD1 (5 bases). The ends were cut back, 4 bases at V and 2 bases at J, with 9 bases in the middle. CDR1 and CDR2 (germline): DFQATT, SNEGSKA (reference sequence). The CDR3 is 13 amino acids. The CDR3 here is CSAKADTYNEQFF. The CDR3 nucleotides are TGCAGTGCTAAGGCGGACACCTACAATGAGCAGTTCTTC.

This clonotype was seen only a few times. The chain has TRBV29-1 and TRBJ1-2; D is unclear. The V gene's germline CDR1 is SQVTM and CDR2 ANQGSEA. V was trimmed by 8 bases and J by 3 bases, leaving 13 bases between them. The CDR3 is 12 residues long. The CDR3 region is CSCREWDYGYTF. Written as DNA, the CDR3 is TGCAGCTGTCGGGAGTGGGACTATGGCTACACCTTC.

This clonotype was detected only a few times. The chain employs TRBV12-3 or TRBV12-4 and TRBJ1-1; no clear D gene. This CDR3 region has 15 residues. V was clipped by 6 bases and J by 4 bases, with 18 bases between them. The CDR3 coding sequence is TGTGCCAGCAGCACGCCGCTTTCTTCGGGCACTGAAGCTTTCTTT. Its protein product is CASSTPLSSGTEAFF.

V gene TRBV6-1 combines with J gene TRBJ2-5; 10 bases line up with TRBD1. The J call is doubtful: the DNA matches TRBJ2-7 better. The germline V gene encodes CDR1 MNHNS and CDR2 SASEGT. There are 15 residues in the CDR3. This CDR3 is CASSGQGAISYEQYF. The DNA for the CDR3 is TGTGCCAGCAGTGGACAGGGGGCAATCTCCTACGAGCAGTACTTC.

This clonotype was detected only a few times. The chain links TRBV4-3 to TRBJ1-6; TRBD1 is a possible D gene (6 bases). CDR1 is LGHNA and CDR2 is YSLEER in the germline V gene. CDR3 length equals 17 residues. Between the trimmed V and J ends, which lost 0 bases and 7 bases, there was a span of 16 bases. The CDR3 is CASSQETGRPTNSPLHF. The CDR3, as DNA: TGCGCCAGCAGCCAAGAAACAGGGAGACCTACCAATTCACCCCTCCACTTT.

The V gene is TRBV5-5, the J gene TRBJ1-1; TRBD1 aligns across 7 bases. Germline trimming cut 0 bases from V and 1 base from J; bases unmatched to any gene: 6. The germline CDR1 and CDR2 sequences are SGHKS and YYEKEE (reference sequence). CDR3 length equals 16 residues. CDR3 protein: CASSLAGGQRNTEAFF. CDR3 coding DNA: TGTGCCAGCAGCTTGGCCGGGGGACAGAGGAACACTGAAGCTTTCTTT.

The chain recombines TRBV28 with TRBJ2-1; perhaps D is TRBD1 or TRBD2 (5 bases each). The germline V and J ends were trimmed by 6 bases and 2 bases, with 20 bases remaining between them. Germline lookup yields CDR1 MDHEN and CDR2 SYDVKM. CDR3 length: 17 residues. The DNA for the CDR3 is TGTGCCAGCAGGATAATACTAGGAAAGGGGCCCTACAATGAGCAGTTCTTC. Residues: CASRIILGKGPYNEQFF.

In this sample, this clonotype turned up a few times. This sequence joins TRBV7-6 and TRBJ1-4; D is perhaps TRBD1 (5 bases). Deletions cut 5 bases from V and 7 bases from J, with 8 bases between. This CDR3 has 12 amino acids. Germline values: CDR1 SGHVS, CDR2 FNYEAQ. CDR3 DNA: TGTGCCAGCAGCACAGGAATTGAAAAACTGTTTTTT. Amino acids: CASSTGIEKLFF.

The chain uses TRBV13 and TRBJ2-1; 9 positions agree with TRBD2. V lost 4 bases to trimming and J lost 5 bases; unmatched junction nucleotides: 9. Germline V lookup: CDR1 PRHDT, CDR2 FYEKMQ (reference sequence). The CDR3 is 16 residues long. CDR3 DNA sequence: TGTGCCAGCAGCTCCCGGGGCGGGAGGGTTAACAATGAGCAGTTCTTC. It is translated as CASSSRGGRVNNEQFF.

The CDR3 region has the DNA TGTGCCTCAAACTTAGAGAAGGGGCAGGGGAGGGTCGAGCAGTACTTC. As protein: CASNLEKGQGRVEQYF. The chain joins TRBV30 to TRBJ2-7; a weak D match, TRBD2 (7 bases). Germline CDR1 reads GTSNPN; CDR2 reads SVGIG (reference sequence). With 7 bases removed from V and 6 bases from J, the gap between germline ends came to 28 bases. CDR3 length: 16 amino acids. The full variable domain, in which reference TRBV30 and TRBJ2-7 provide the parts outside the CDR3, is SQTIHQWPATLVQPVGSPLSLECTVEGTSNPNLYWYRQAAGRGLQLLFYSVGIGQISSEVPQNLSASRPQDRQFILSSKKLLLSDSGFYLCASNLEKGQGRVEQYFGPGTRLTVT.

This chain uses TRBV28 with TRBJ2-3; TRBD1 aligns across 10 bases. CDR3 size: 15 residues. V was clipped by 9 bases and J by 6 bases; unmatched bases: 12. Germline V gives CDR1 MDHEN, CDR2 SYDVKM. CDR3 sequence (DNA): TGTGCCAGTAGGGACAGGGGAGTAGTTGGGGATACGCAGTATTTT. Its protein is CASRDRGVVGDTQYF.

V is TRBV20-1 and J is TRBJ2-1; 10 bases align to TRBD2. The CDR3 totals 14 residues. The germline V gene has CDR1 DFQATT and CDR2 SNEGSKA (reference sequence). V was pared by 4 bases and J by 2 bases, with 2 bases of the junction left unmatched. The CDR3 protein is CSAKAGGPYNEQFF. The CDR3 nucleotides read TGCAGTGCTAAAGCGGGGGGGCCCTACAATGAGCAGTTCTTC.

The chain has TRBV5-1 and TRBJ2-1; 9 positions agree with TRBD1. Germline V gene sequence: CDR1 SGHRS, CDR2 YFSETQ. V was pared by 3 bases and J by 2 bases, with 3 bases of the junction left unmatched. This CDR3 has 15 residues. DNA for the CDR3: TGCGCCAGCAGCTCTGGACAGGGGCCCTACAATGAGCAGTTCTTC. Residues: CASSSGQGPYNEQFF.

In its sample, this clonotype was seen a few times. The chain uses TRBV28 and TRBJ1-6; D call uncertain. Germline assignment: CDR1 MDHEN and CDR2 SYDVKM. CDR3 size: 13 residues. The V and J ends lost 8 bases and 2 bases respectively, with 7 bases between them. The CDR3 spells CASEWTYNSPLHF. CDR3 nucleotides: TGTGCCAGCGAATGGACCTATAATTCACCCCTCCACTTT.

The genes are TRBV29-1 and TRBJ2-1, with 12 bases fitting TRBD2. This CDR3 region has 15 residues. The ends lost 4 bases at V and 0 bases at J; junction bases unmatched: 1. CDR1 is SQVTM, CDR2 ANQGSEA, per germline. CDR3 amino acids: CSVGGLAGSYNEQFF. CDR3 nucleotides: TGCAGCGTTGGGGGACTAGCGGGCTCCTACAATGAGCAGTTCTTC.

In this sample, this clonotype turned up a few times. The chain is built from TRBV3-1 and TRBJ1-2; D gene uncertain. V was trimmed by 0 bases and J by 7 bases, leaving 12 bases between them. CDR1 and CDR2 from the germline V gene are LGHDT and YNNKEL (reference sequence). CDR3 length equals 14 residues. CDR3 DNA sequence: TGTGCCAGCAGCCAAGAAGGCCGGTTTAGTGGCTACACCTTC. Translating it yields CASSQEGRFSGYTF.